The source of this TCR beta chain is a study of T cells expressing NK-cell markers. Overall study: Seven donors tested HCMV-seropositive and one tested seronegative among the eight sequenced.

The CDR3 has 14 residues. The V gene's germline CDR1 is SNHLY and CDR2 FYNNEI. TCRdb re-called the 5' RACE reads and catalogs CDR3 proteins one per entry, DNA excluded. Its listing shows a few hundred thousand distinct CDR3 sequences. This rearrangement joins TRBV2 to TRBJ2-7; the D gene TCRdb calls, TRBD2, cannot be checked with no DNA. Sequencing used blood T cells: a sorted CD56 or NKG2C T cell subset, CD4+ or CD8+ T cells, or bulk PBMC T cells (not recorded which). The sequence was obtained from a man aged 18 to 69 in good health. The CDR3 here is CASTPTLSGFEQYF. The variable domain in full, with the rest retrieved from reference TRBV2 and TRBJ2-7, is EPEVTQTPSHQVTQMGQEVILRCVPISNHLYFYWYRQILGQKVEFLVSFYNNEISEKSEIFDDQFSVERPDGSNFTLKIRSTKLEDSAMYFCASTPTLSGFEQYFGPGTRLTVT.